The 18 T cell receptor beta chains presented below share a single source sample, sequenced in a study of T-cell memory formation after mild COVID-19. Using its own MiXCR run on the 5' RACE reads, TCRdb lists one record per CDR3 protein. The table has approximately 100,000 distinct CDR3 sequences, over 15% seen once. Sequencing used PBMCs or a T cell subset sorted from them (not recorded which). Receptors were obtained from an adult woman who had mild COVID-19 (a few samples of this study predate the infection). Cell type and time point are not known.

This clonotype has at least ten counts. The chain couples TRBV3-1 to TRBJ1-1; D ambiguous. This CDR3 contains 14 residues. V was clipped by 1 base and J by 12 bases, with 18 bases between them. Germline V gene data show CDR1 as LGHDT and CDR2 as YNNKEL (reference sequence). CDR3 loop: CASSQVSTDPWSFF. As DNA, the CDR3 is TGTGCCAGCAGCCAAGTTTCTACAGACCCTTGGTCTTTCTTT.

A few counts support this clonotype. The CDR3 coding sequence is TGCAGCGTTGATGAGGGATCCCAGTATTTT. Its translation: CSVDEGSQYF. The chain uses TRBV29-1 and TRBJ2-3; a possible D gene is TRBD2 (5 bases). This CDR3 region has 10 residues. The germline CDR1 and CDR2 sequences are SQVTM and ANQGSEA. The V end was cut by 3 bases, the J end by 12 bases, with 10 bases between.

The chain links TRBV11-2 to TRBJ1-1; the D is unclear. Trimming pared 3 bases from V and 6 bases from J, leaving 11 bases between. There are 13 residues in the CDR3. Per germline, CDR1 SGHAT and CDR2 FQNNGV. CDR3 residues: CASSFDAGAEAFF. The CDR3, as DNA: TGTGCCAGCAGCTTTGATGCCGGGGCTGAAGCTTTCTTT.

This clonotype was seen ten or more times. The V gene is TRBV9, the J gene TRBJ2-1, with D possibly matching TRBD2 (7 bases). V lost 0 bases to trimming and J lost 7 bases, with 17 bases between them. There are 16 residues in the CDR3. CDR1 and CDR2 from the germline V gene are SGDLS and YYNGEE. Here the CDR3 reads CASSVEGGGQGNEQFF. The DNA of the CDR3 is TGTGCCAGCAGCGTAGAGGGCGGGGGCCAGGGGAATGAGCAGTTCTTC.

Many counts were recorded for this clonotype. This chain links TRBV20-1 with TRBJ2-2; D possibly corresponds to TRBD2 (6 bases). The V gene's germline CDR1 is DFQATT and CDR2 SNEGSKA (reference sequence). The CDR3 totals 15 residues. Trimming took off 0 bases at V and 3 bases at J, with 11 bases between the two ends. As DNA, the CDR3 is TGCAGTGCTAGAGATTCCGGGAGAGACACCGGGGAGCTGTTTTTT. Translating gives CSARDSGRDTGELFF.

This chain connects TRBV6-5 to TRBJ1-1; TRBD1 agrees at 8 bases. Germline CDR1 and CDR2: MNHEY and SVGAGI. CDR3 length equals 15 residues. Trimming cost V 0 bases and J 2 bases; bases outside gene matches: 2. The CDR3 is CASSYSQGANTEAFF. CDR3 bases: TGTGCCAGCAGTTACTCGCAGGGGGCAAACACTGAAGCTTTCTTT.

This clonotype was picked up many times. The V call is TRBV20-1, the J call TRBJ2-5, with D perhaps TRBD2 (5 bases). The CDR3 has 15 amino acids. Germline CDR1 reads DFQATT; CDR2 reads SNEGSKA (reference sequence). Trimming pared 0 bases from V and 5 bases from J, leaving 16 bases between. CDR3 region: CSARDRLAFEETQYF. The CDR3 DNA reads TGCAGTGCTAGAGATAGGCTAGCCTTCGAGGAGACCCAGTACTTC.

V and J are TRBV7-6 and TRBJ2-2; a weak D match, TRBD2 (5 bases). Trimming cost V 3 bases and J 5 bases, with 7 bases left between them. There are 13 residues in the CDR3. Looked up from germline, CDR1 is SGHVS and CDR2 is FNYEAQ. The CDR3 nucleotides read TGTGCCAGCAGCTTTAGCGTAACCGGGGAGCTGTTTTTT. This translates into CASSFSVTGELFF.

The V gene is TRBV29-1, the J gene TRBJ1-1; 7 bases are shared with TRBD1. V shed 8 bases, J shed 4 bases, and the junction held 13 bases outside the gene matches. CDR1 is SQVTM and CDR2 is ANQGSEA in the germline V gene. CDR3 length: 14 amino acids. The chain's CDR3 is CSSMEGGGSTEAFF. CDR3 DNA sequence: TGCAGCTCGATGGAAGGGGGCGGGAGCACTGAAGCTTTCTTT.

This clonotype has a count of ten or more. The chain combines TRBV29-1 with TRBJ2-6, with D perhaps TRBD2 (5 bases). Per the germline V gene, CDR1 is SQVTM and CDR2 is ANQGSEA. The CDR3 spans 15 residues. The CDR3 coding sequence is TGCAGTATCCTGGACTGGAAAACTGGGGCCAACGTCCTGACTTTC. It yields the protein CSILDWKTGANVLTF.

This chain joins TRBV11-3 and TRBJ2-5; 12 bases are a match to TRBD2. CDR3 size: 16 residues. Germline V lookup: CDR1 SGHNT, CDR2 YENEEA. With V trimmed by 5 bases and J by 5 bases, 9 bases remained unmatched. The CDR3 sequence is CASSPRLAGEGETQYF. In DNA, the CDR3 is TGTGCCAGCAGCCCCCGACTAGCGGGAGAGGGGGAGACCCAGTACTTC. The full variable domain, rest sourced from reference TRBV11-3 and TRBJ2-5, is EAGVVQSPRYKIIEKKQPVAFWCNPISGHNTLYWYLQNLGQGPELLIRYENEEAVDDSQLPKDRFSAERLKGVDSTLKIQPAELGDSAVYLCASSPRLAGEGETQYFGPGTRLLVL.

This sequence joins TRBV18 and TRBJ2-7; D is perhaps TRBD1 (6 bases). The V end lost 3 bases, the J end lost 3 bases, and 18 bases lay between the germline ends. Germline V gene lookup returns CDR1 KGHSH and CDR2 LQKENI. The CDR3 has 16 amino acids. In DNA, the CDR3 is TGTGCCAGCTCACCTCCGACGGACAGAACTTACTACGAGCAGTACTTC. Translated, it gives CASSPPTDRTYYEQYF.

This chain links TRBV23-1 with TRBJ1-5; D uncertain. TRBV23-1 is an ORF for which the function is uncertain. CDR3 size: 14 residues. V was pared by 8 bases and J by 4 bases, with 15 bases between. CDR3 loop: CASPLHRGNQPQHF. The CDR3 nucleotides read TGCGCCAGCCCCCTGCACAGAGGAAATCAGCCCCAGCATTTT.

The chain carries TRBV13 and TRBJ2-2; D may match TRBD1 or TRBD2 (6 bases each). The CDR3 has 16 residues. V lost 6 bases to trimming and J lost 1 base, with 15 bases between them. CDR1 is PRHDT and CDR2 is FYEKMQ in the germline V gene (reference sequence). The DNA of the CDR3 is TGTGCCAGCAGGGAGGGGGGCCCTGTGAACACCGGGGAGCTGTTTTTT. It is translated as CASREGGPVNTGELFF.

This clonotype qualifies as large (0.1 to 1%). The genes are TRBV5-4 and TRBJ1-2, with unresolved D. The CDR3 length is 15 residues. With 0 bases removed from V and 2 bases from J, the gap between germline ends came to 11 bases. Germline V gene sequence: CDR1 SGHNT, CDR2 YYREEE (reference sequence). The DNA of the CDR3 is TGTGCCAGCAGCTTGGAGAAGGGAGTCAACTATGGCTACACCTTC. It encodes CASSLEKGVNYGYTF.

V and J are TRBV20-1 and TRBJ2-1, with 8 positions matching TRBD2. The CDR3 spans 15 residues. Germline CDR1 and CDR2: DFQATT and SNEGSKA (reference sequence). V shed 5 bases, J shed 1 base, and the junction held 7 bases outside the gene matches. This chain's CDR3 is CSAETGGVSYNEQFF. The DNA for the CDR3 is TGCAGTGCTGAAACGGGGGGGGTATCCTACAATGAGCAGTTCTTC.

The CDR3 DNA follows: TGTGCCAGCAGTTTACAGGGCGTCTCTAAGCCAGGGCCCCAGCATTTT. This sequence encodes CASSLQGVSKPGPQHF. The genes are TRBV27 and TRBJ1-5; D may be TRBD1 (5 bases). The CDR3 totals 16 residues. Germline values: CDR1 MNHEY, CDR2 SMNVEV (reference sequence). Trimming cost V 2 bases and J 9 bases, with 20 bases left between them.

The chain employs TRBV6-2 or TRBV6-3 and TRBJ2-7; no firm D call. The CDR3 consists of 15 residues. Trimming left V 4 bases short and J 2 bases short, with 15 bases between. Germline CDR1 MNHEY, CDR2 SVGEGT. The CDR3 DNA reads TGTGCCAGCAGTTGGGATGGGGTCCGCCCCTACGAGCAGTACTTC. Translating it yields CASSWDGVRPYEQYF.